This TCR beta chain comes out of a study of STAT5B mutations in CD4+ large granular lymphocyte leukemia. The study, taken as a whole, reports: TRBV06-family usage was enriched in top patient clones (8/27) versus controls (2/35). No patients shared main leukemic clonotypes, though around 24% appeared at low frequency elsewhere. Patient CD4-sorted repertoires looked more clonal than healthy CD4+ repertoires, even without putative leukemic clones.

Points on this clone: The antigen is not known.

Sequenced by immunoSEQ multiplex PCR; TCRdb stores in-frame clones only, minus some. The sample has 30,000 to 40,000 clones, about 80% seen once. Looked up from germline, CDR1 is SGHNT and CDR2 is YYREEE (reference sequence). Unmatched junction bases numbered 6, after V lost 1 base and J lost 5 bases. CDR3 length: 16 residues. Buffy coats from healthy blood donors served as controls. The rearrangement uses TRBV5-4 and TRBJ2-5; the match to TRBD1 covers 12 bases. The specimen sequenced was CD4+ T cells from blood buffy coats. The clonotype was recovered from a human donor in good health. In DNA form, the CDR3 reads TGTGCCAGCAGCTTGTGGGGACAGGGGGCGGGTGAGACCCAGTACTTC. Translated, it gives CASSLWGQGAGETQYF.